Below are 12 T cell receptor beta chains sequenced from a single sample in a study of regulatory T cells in long-lasting Graves disease. With iRepertoire HTBI primers and Arm-PCR of CDR3 regions, TCR beta libraries were built. TCRdb fed the multiplex PCR reads into MiXCR, producing one record per CDR3 protein. The sample has 400,000 to 500,000 distinct CDR3 sequences, roughly 21% seen once. The time point here: persistent/refractory GD, antithyroid drugs over 5 years with positive TRAb. With RNA extracted from PBMCs as input, the TCR library was made. This specimen consisted of peripheral blood mononuclear cells (PBMCs), obtained when the disease was refractory, from a patient treated with antithyroid drugs. The receptors shown here come from a female donor with Graves disease.

Many counts were recorded for this clonotype. The J gene is TRBJ2-7, the V gene TRBV29-1; D remains ambiguous. V lost 5 bases and J lost 4, with 15 bases in between. The CDR3 sequence is 13 residues long. The V gene's germline CDR1 is SQVTM and CDR2 ANQGSEA. CDR3 sequence reads: CSVRTVLGYEQYF. The CDR3 nucleotides read TGCAGCGTTCGAACTGTTCTGGGATACGAGCAGTACTTC.

The chain links TRBV20-1 to TRBJ2-2; D is possibly TRBD1 or TRBD2 (6 bases each). This CDR3 spans 15 amino acids. Germline values: CDR1 DFQATT, CDR2 SNEGSKA (reference sequence). V shed 5 bases and J shed 6 bases, with 19 bases lying between them. The CDR3 DNA reads TGCAGTGCTGGGAGGCAGGGGATAGGAGCCGGGGAGCTGTTTTTT. Translating it yields CSAGRQGIGAGELFF.

The chain recombines TRBV29-1 with TRBJ1-2, with TRBD1 matching 7 bases. Looked up from germline, CDR1 is SQVTM and CDR2 is ANQGSEA. The CDR3 consists of 13 residues. Trimming took 5 bases from V and 1 from J; bases not matched to a gene: 4. CDR3: CSVRDSLNYGYTF. CDR3 bases: TGCAGCGTTAGGGACAGCCTTAACTATGGCTACACCTTC.

This clonotype was recorded many times. The chain has TRBV9 and TRBJ2-5; D is possibly TRBD2 (5 bases). CDR1 and CDR2 (germline): SGDLS, YYNGEE. The CDR3 runs to 14 residues. V gave up 0 bases and J gave up 4 bases, with 10 bases separating them. Here the CDR3 DNA reads TGTGCCAGCAGCGTAGGGACTTACCCAGAGACCCAGTACTTC. The encoded protein is CASSVGTYPETQYF.

In its sample, this clonotype was seen a few times. The genes are TRBV12-5 and TRBJ2-1; D tentatively reads TRBD1 or TRBD2 (5 bases each). The CDR3 extends over 16 amino acids. The V end was cut by 1 base, the J end by 5 bases, with 15 bases between. Germline V gives CDR1 LGHNT, CDR2 FRNRAP. CDR3 protein: CASGLGGSGTDNEQFF. The CDR3 region has the DNA TGTGCTAGTGGTTTGGGGGGGAGTGGAACGGACAATGAGCAGTTCTTC. Using reference TRBV12-5 and TRBJ2-1 for the parts outside the CDR3, the full variable domain is DARVTQTPRHKVTEMGQEVTMRCQPILGHNTVFWYRQTMMQGLELLAYFRNRAPLDDSGMPKDRFSAEMPDATLATLKIQPSEPRDSAVYFCASGLGGSGTDNEQFFGPGTRLTVL.

This clonotype was counted at least ten times. This rearrangement joins TRBV7-9 to TRBJ2-5; TRBD2 is a possible D gene (7 bases). CDR3 size: 16 residues. Germline V CDR1 and CDR2: SEHNR, FQNEAQ (reference sequence). The V end lost 0 bases, the J end lost 4 bases, and 15 bases lay between the germline ends. As DNA, the CDR3 is TGTGCCAGCAGCTTAGCGCACGGGGGGCCCGGAGAGACCCAGTACTTC. Encoded protein: CASSLAHGGPGETQYF. Combining the CDR3 with reference TRBV7-9 and TRBJ2-5 gives the whole variable domain DTGVSQNPRHKITKRGQNVTFRCDPISEHNRLYWYRQTLGQGPEFLTYFQNEAQLEKSRLLSDRFSAERPKGSFSTLEIQRTEQGDSAMYLCASSLAHGGPGETQYFGPGTRLLVL.

The chain couples TRBV5-1 to TRBJ1-3; 10 nucleotides line up with TRBD1. The CDR3 runs to 16 residues. Germline CDR1 and CDR2: SGHRS and YFSETQ. V shed 2 bases, J shed 4 bases, and the junction held 6 bases outside the gene matches. The CDR3 is CASSFRGTGEGNTIYF. For the CDR3, the DNA is TGCGCCAGCAGCTTCCGGGGGACAGGGGAAGGAAACACCATATATTTT.

This clonotype was detected many times. This rearrangement joins TRBV2 to TRBJ1-1; D not certain. The CDR3 sequence is 14 residues long. Per germline, CDR1 SNHLY and CDR2 FYNNEI. V was pared by 4 bases and J by 4 bases, with 13 bases between. In DNA, the CDR3 is TGTGCCAGCAGTGGCGGGGATGTTGGCACTGAAGCTTTCTTT. This codes for CASSGGDVGTEAFF.

This clonotype was seen a few times. The chain joins TRBV6-1 to TRBJ2-1; 7 bases align to TRBD1. CDR3 length: 15 residues. The germline CDR1 and CDR2 sequences are MNHNS and SASEGT. V shed 6 bases, J shed 4 bases, and the junction held 9 bases outside the gene matches. The DNA of the CDR3 is TGTGCCAGCAGGCCTACAGGGGCTGGATACAATGAGCAGTTCTTC. This translates into CASRPTGAGYNEQFF.

This clonotype was recorded at least ten times. The chain has TRBV2 and TRBJ1-2; tentative D call: TRBD1 (5 bases). The length of the CDR3 is 11 residues. CDR1 and CDR2 from the germline V gene are SNHLY and FYNNEI. V gave up 6 bases and J gave up 8 bases, with 10 bases separating them. The CDR3 spells CASRGTGGYTF. CDR3 sequence (DNA): TGTGCCAGCAGGGGAACAGGAGGCTACACCTTC.

At least ten counts were recorded for this clonotype. The CDR3 protein is CASSLPFAITEAFF. DNA of the CDR3: TGTGCCAGTAGTCTGCCCTTCGCGATAACTGAAGCTTTCTTT. J is TRBJ1-1 and V is TRBV19; D is uncertain. The CDR3 contains 14 residues. Germline values: CDR1 LNHDA, CDR2 SQIVND (reference sequence). Trimming took 5 bases from V and 5 from J, leaving 15 bases between them.

V and J are TRBV6-1 and TRBJ1-2; 7 bases agree with TRBD1. Germline V gene lookup returns CDR1 MNHNS and CDR2 SASEGT. The CDR3 runs 12 residues. V was clipped by 6 bases and J by 12 bases; unmatched bases: 10. The DNA for the CDR3 is TGTGCCAGCAGGGGGAGAGACAGGGAGGACACCTTC. Amino acid sequence: CASRGRDREDTF.